Each of the 24 T cell receptor beta chains below was sequenced from the same sample in a study of T cells in Graves' hyperthyroidism and ophthalmopathy. Amplification yielded TCR beta CDR3 regions, with RNA transcripts as the source. HTBI primers drove first-round RT-PCR of the TCR CDR3. TCRdb recomputed calls from the multiplex PCR reads with MiXCR, one row per CDR3 protein. The sample records roughly 500,000 distinct CDR3 sequences, about 15% being singletons. The sequencing sample was made of blood. The receptors here all came from a woman in her 30s with Graves' hyperthyroidism that later progressed to Graves' ophthalmopathy.

This clonotype occurred a few times. The chain carries TRBV7-9 and TRBJ2-1; D gene ambiguous. Germline V gene lookup returns CDR1 SEHNR and CDR2 FQNEAQ (reference sequence). Trimming removed 1 base at V and 4 bases at J, with 11 bases between. This CDR3 is 15 amino acids long. CDR3 sequence: CASSLEALSYNEQFF. The CDR3 bases are TGTGCCAGCAGCTTAGAGGCCCTTTCTTACAATGAGCAGTTCTTC.

This clonotype was seen a handful of times. The conserved phenylalanine or tryptophan normally closing the CDR3 is absent here, so this likely arose from a read error. The chain joins TRBV30 to TRBJ2-7; D gene unclear. Germline assignment: CDR1 GTSNPN and CDR2 SVGIG (reference sequence). The CDR3 loop spans 13 amino acids. V gave up 7 bases and J gave up 6 bases, with 19 bases separating them. CDR3 nucleotide sequence: TGTGCCTCCTCCCACTCTCGGGTTAGCGAGCAGTACCTC. Its protein product is CASSHSRVSEQYL.

This clonotype was recorded at least ten times. The chain employs TRBV29-1 and TRBJ2-2; TRBD1 is a possible D gene (5 bases). The V end was cut by 4 bases, the J end by 7 bases, with 10 bases between. This CDR3 is 12 amino acids long. The germline V gene encodes CDR1 SQVTM and CDR2 ANQGSEA. CDR3 sequence (DNA): TGCAGCGTTGTCAGGGCCGGCGGGGAGCTGTTTTTT. It is translated as CSVVRAGGELFF.

The rearrangement links TRBV12-3 or TRBV12-4 to TRBJ1-1; D is possibly TRBD1 (6 bases). Trimming took off 10 bases at V and 4 bases at J, with 16 bases between the two ends. This CDR3 spans 13 amino acids. For the CDR3, the DNA is TGTGCCACCGCACAGGGAGTCTCCACTGAAGCTTTCTTT. Translated: CATAQGVSTEAFF.

This clonotype was found many times. J is TRBJ2-2 and V is TRBV27; D gene unclear. The V end lost 6 bases, the J end lost 2 bases, and 7 bases lay between the germline ends. The CDR3 covers 13 residues. Germline CDR1 is MNHEY and CDR2 is SMNVEV (reference sequence). Here the CDR3 reads CASSGSNTGELFF. Here the CDR3 DNA reads TGTGCCAGCAGCGGGTCTAACACCGGGGAGCTGTTTTTT.

This clonotype was picked up many times. The chain carries TRBV6-1 and TRBJ2-1; the match to TRBD1 covers 7 bases. This CDR3 is built from 14 residues. V trimming: 6 bases; J trimming: 6 bases; junction bases outside the gene matches: 8. The germline V gene has CDR1 MNHNS and CDR2 SASEGT. The CDR3 sequence is CASRPGQIPNEQFF. DNA for the CDR3: TGTGCCAGCAGACCGGGACAGATCCCCAATGAGCAGTTCTTC.

This clonotype was recorded at least ten times. The V gene is TRBV12-3 or TRBV12-4, the J gene TRBJ1-1; no clear D gene. V was trimmed by 0 bases and J by 4 bases, leaving 12 bases between them. CDR3 length: 15 amino acids. CDR3 residues: CASSLAGNWGTEAFF. The CDR3 DNA reads TGTGCCAGCAGTTTAGCAGGTAACTGGGGCACTGAAGCTTTCTTT.

This clonotype was seen ten or more times. The V call is TRBV27, the J call TRBJ1-5; D perhaps matches TRBD1 (5 bases). This CDR3 contains 14 residues. V lost 1 base, J lost 5 bases, and 9 bases lay in between. The germline V gene has CDR1 MNHEY and CDR2 SMNVEV (reference sequence). CDR3 sequence reads: CASSLFQGDQPQHF. CDR3 DNA sequence: TGTGCCAGCAGTTTATTTCAGGGAGATCAGCCCCAGCATTTT.

This clonotype was seen repeatedly, ten times or more. The chain combines TRBV20-1 with TRBJ2-1, with TRBD2 identical over 7 bases. Germline V gene sequence: CDR1 DFQATT, CDR2 SNEGSKA (reference sequence). There are 14 residues in the CDR3. J lost 0 bases, V lost 6 bases, and 5 bases had no gene match. This CDR3 reads CSARLASSYNEQFF. The CDR3 DNA is TGCAGTGCAAGACTAGCAAGCTCCTACAATGAGCAGTTCTTC.

For this clonotype: A much larger clone is a single base away; this may be a read error. V usage is TRBV3-1 and J usage is TRBJ1-1; D unresolved. The CDR3 extends over 12 amino acids. Germline lookup yields CDR1 LGHDT and CDR2 YNNKEL (reference sequence). In DNA, the CDR3 is TGTGCCATCAGCCAAGAGCACACTGAAGCTTTCTTT. Protein product: CAISQEHTEAFF.

The table lists this clonotype with many counts. This chain uses TRBV29-1 with TRBJ1-2; no clear D. Germline V gene data show CDR1 as SQVTM and CDR2 as ANQGSEA. Trimming took 1 base from V and 0 from J, leaving 9 bases between them. This CDR3 contains 14 residues. The CDR3 nucleotides are TGCAGCGTTGAAGGGTCGGCAACTAACTATGGCTACACCTTC. Protein sequence: CSVEGSATNYGYTF.

In this sample, this clonotype turned up many times. This chain links TRBV20-1 with TRBJ2-3; a possible D gene is TRBD2 (6 bases). CDR1 and CDR2 (germline): DFQATT, SNEGSKA (reference sequence). This CDR3 has 12 residues. The CDR3 coding sequence is TGCAGCCTTAGCGGCGACACAGATACGCAGTATTTT. Protein product: CSLSGDTDTQYF.

Worth noting for this clonotype: A much bigger clone sits one base away, suggesting this may be a read error. This rearrangement joins TRBV27 to TRBJ1-1; D ambiguous. Germline V gene data show CDR1 as MNHEY and CDR2 as SMNVEV (reference sequence). Between the trimmed V and J ends, which lost 4 bases and 3 bases, there was a span of 12 bases. The CDR3 consists of 14 residues. The CDR3 sequence: CASSYSSFDTEAFF. The CDR3 coding sequence is TGTGCCAGCAGTTACTCGTCCTTTGACACTGAAGCTTTCTTT.

This clonotype appeared many times. The V gene is TRBV6-1, the J gene TRBJ1-5; D is unclear. Per the germline V gene, CDR1 is MNHNS and CDR2 is SASEGT. Trimming left V 8 bases short and J 8 bases short, with 13 bases between. The CDR3 is 12 amino acids. The DNA for the CDR3 is TGTGCCAGCTCCCGAGAGTGGGAGCCCCAGCATTTT. It is translated as CASSREWEPQHF.

The rearrangement uses TRBV2 and TRBJ1-2; TRBD1 matches at 11 bases. The CDR3 length is 13 residues. V was pared by 6 bases and J by 10 bases, with 7 bases of the junction left unmatched. Per germline, CDR1 SNHLY and CDR2 FYNNEI. The CDR3 region has the DNA TGTGCCAGCAGCTTACCGGGACAGGGGGACTACACCTTC. Translating gives CASSLPGQGDYTF.

The chain is built from TRBV6-1 and TRBJ2-7, with D maybe TRBD2 (6 bases). The germline gives CDR1 MNHNS, CDR2 SASEGT. V dropped 10 bases and J dropped 2 bases, with 18 bases sitting between them. There are 14 residues in the CDR3. Here the CDR3 DNA reads TGTGCCATCCCCGGAGGGGCCTTCCCCTACGAGCAGTACTTC. It specifies CAIPGGAFPYEQYF.

The table lists this clonotype with many counts. This chain joins TRBV6-1 and TRBJ2-7; D is possibly TRBD2 (5 bases). Trimming removed 5 bases at V and 3 bases at J, with 14 bases between. The germline V gene has CDR1 MNHNS and CDR2 SASEGT. CDR3 length: 14 residues. The CDR3 loop is CASSYGGRSYEQYF. The CDR3, as DNA: TGTGCCAGCAGTTACGGCGGGCGAAGCTACGAGCAGTACTTC.

This clonotype was seen ten or more times. V usage is TRBV28 and J usage is TRBJ2-7, with TRBD2 identical over 10 bases. Germline V gene sequence: CDR1 MDHEN, CDR2 SYDVKM. J lost 7 bases, V lost 4 bases, and 13 bases had no gene match. This CDR3 has 16 residues. CDR3 loop: CASSWSPAGGPEEQYF. CDR3 DNA: TGTGCCAGCAGTTGGAGTCCAGCGGGAGGGCCGGAAGAGCAGTACTTC. Complete variable domain (other parts from reference TRBV28 and TRBJ2-7): DVKVTQSSRYLVKRTGEKVFLECVQDMDHENMFWYRQDPGLGLRLIYFSYDVKMKEKGDIPEGYSVSREKKERFSLILESASTNQTSMYLCASSWSPAGGPEEQYFGPGTRLTVT.

The sample holds many counts of this clonotype. The rearrangement joins TRBV30 to TRBJ1-4; possibly TRBD1 for D (6 bases). Germline CDR1 reads GTSNPN; CDR2 reads SVGIG (reference sequence). Trimming removed 2 bases from V and 7 bases from J, with 11 bases in between. This CDR3 has 13 amino acids. CDR3 sequence: CAWSPNRVEKLFF. Here the CDR3 DNA reads TGTGCCTGGAGTCCAAACAGGGTTGAAAAACTGTTTTTT. The whole variable domain, filled in from reference TRBV30 and TRBJ1-4, reads SQTIHQWPATLVQPVGSPLSLECTVEGTSNPNLYWYRQAAGRGLQLLFYSVGIGQISSEVPQNLSASRPQDRQFILSSKKLLLSDSGFYLCAWSPNRVEKLFFGSGTQLSVL.

This clonotype was seen only a few times. CDR3 in amino acids: CASSQGVAAPVNEQFF. The CDR3 nucleotides are TGTGCCAGCAGCCAAGGTGTAGCGGCCCCAGTTAATGAGCAGTTCTTC. This sequence joins TRBV3-1 and TRBJ2-1; tentatively, D is TRBD2 (6 bases). The V gene's germline CDR1 is LGHDT and CDR2 YNNKEL (reference sequence). Trimming shortened V by 1 base and J by 7 bases, and 17 bases separated the two germline ends. The CDR3 has 16 residues.

At least ten counts were recorded for this clonotype. J is TRBJ1-5 and V is TRBV19; 9 bases map to TRBD1. Germline trimming cut 1 base from V and 2 bases from J; bases unmatched to any gene: 6. CDR3 length: 17 amino acids. Germline CDR1 LNHDA, CDR2 SQIVND (reference sequence). Written as DNA, the CDR3 is TGTGCCAGTAGTATAGCCCCGACAGGGGGAGGCAATCAGCCCCAGCATTTT. Residues: CASSIAPTGGGNQPQHF.

In this sample, this clonotype turned up a few times. This rearrangement joins TRBV6-5 to TRBJ1-1; 8 bases match TRBD1. The junction had 7 bases not matched to a gene; V was cut back by 2 bases and J by 5 bases. The CDR3 has 15 residues. Germline CDR1 and CDR2: MNHEY and SVGAGI. As DNA, the CDR3 is TGTGCCAGCAGTTACAGCGGACAGGGAGGAACTGAAGCTTTCTTT. It is translated as CASSYSGQGGTEAFF.

At least ten counts were recorded for this clonotype. The J gene is TRBJ1-6, the V gene TRBV12-3 or TRBV12-4; TRBD1 matches 12 bases. The CDR3 runs 15 residues. V shed 4 bases and J 10 bases; nucleotides not matched to a gene: 5. The chain's CDR3 is CASSSGQGARSPLHF. The CDR3 DNA is TGTGCCAGCAGTTCGGGACAGGGGGCGCGGTCACCCCTCCACTTT.

The chain links TRBV19 to TRBJ2-3; D may be TRBD1 (5 bases). The CDR3 runs 15 residues. The ends were cut back, 3 bases at V and 3 bases at J, with 13 bases in the middle. Germline V lookup: CDR1 LNHDA, CDR2 SQIVND (reference sequence). CDR3 in amino acids: CASSIRAKGTDTQYF. The CDR3 nucleotides are TGTGCCAGTAGTATTCGGGCCAAGGGGACAGATACGCAGTATTTT.